This TCR beta chain was sequenced in a study of regulatory T cells in long-lasting Graves disease. With iRepertoire HTBI primers and Arm-PCR of CDR3 regions, TCR beta libraries were built. TCRdb reprocessed the multiplex PCR reads via MiXCR and lists one record per CDR3 protein. The profile shows some 400,000 distinct CDR3 sequences, around 14% of them singletons. Documented time point: newly diagnosed GD, antithyroid drugs for less than 3 months. The authors made the TCR library using RNA they extracted from PBMCs. The CDR3 length is 18 residues. Looked up from germline, CDR1 is DFQATT and CDR2 is SNEGSKA (reference sequence). J was trimmed by 2 bases and V by 1 base; bases with no gene match: 12. Ten or more counts support this clonotype. These same records also appear under a second study, on T cells in Graves' hyperthyroidism and ophthalmopathy. That work adds: Uncontrolled infection, other autoimmune disease, pregnancy or lactation barred patients from enrollment. It was a median around 6 months before onset that the model predicted ophthalmopathy.

This clonotype originated in a woman under 40 with Graves disease. Sequences were derived from peripheral blood mononuclear cells (PBMCs), sampled at new diagnosis, from a patient treated with antithyroid drugs. The chain combines TRBV20-1 with TRBJ2-3; 10 positions agree with TRBD1. Here the CDR3 reads CSARALTGGTGNTDTQYF. CDR3 DNA: TGCAGTGCTAGAGCTCTGACAGGGGGCACGGGTAACACAGATACGCAGTATTTT.